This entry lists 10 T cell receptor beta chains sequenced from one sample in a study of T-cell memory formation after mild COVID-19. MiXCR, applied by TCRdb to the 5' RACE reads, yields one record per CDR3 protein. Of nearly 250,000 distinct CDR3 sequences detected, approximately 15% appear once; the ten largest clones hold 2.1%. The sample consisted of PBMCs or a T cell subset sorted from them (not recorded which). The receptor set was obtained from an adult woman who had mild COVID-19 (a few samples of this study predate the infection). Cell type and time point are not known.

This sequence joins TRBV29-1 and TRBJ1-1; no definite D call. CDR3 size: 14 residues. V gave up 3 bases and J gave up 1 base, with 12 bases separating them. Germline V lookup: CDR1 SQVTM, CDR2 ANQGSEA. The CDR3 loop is CSVDLEQTNTEAFF. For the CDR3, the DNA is TGCAGCGTTGATCTCGAACAGACGAACACTGAAGCTTTCTTT.

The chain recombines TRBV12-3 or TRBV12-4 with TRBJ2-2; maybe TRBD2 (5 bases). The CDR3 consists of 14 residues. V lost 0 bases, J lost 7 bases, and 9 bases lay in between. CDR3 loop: CASSLARAVGELFF. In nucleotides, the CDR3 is TGTGCCAGCAGTTTAGCGCGGGCAGTCGGGGAGCTGTTTTTT.

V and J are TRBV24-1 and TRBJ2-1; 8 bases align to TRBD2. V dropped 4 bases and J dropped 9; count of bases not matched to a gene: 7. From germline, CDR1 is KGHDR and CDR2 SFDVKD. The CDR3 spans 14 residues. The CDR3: CATSDSRGAGEQFF. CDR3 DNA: TGTGCCACCAGTGACTCGCGGGGGGCAGGTGAGCAGTTCTTC.

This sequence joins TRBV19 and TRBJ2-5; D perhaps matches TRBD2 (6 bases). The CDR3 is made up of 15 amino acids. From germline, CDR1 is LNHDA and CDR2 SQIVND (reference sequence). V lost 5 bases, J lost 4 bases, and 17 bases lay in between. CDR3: CASSWLAEGRETQYF. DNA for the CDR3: TGTGCCAGTAGTTGGTTAGCGGAGGGGCGAGAGACCCAGTACTTC.

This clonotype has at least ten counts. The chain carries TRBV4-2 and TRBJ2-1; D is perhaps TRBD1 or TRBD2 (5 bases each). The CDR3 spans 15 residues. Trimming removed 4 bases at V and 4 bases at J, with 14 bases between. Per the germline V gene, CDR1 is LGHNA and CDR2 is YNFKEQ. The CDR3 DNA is TGTGCCAGCAGCCGAGAGACAGCGGAGTACAATGAGCAGTTCTTC. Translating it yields CASSRETAEYNEQFF.

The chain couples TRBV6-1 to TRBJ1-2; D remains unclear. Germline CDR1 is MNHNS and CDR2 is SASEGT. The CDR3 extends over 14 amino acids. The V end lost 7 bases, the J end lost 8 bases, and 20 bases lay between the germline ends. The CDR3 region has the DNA TGTGCCAGCACCATCTTTCACGCAGGAGGAGGCTACACCTTC. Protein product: CASTIFHAGGGYTF.

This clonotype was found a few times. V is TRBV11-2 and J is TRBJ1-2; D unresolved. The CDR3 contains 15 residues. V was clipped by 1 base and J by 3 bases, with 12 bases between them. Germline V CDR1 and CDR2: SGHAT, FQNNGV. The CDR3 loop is CASSLAAASHYGYTF. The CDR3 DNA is TGTGCCAGCAGCTTAGCCGCAGCCTCCCACTATGGCTACACCTTC.

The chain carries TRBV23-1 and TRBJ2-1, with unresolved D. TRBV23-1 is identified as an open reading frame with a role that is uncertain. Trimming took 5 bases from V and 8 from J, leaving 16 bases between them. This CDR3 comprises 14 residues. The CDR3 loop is CASSDAESRYEQFF. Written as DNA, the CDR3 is TGCGCCAGCAGTGATGCCGAGTCTCGTTATGAGCAGTTCTTC.

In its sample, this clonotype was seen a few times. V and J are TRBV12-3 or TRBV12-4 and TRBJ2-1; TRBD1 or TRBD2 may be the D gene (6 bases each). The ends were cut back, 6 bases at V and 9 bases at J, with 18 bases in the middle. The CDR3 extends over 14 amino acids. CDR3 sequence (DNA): TGTGCCAGCAGCCCCCCCCCGGGGGCCCGTGAGCAGTTCTTC. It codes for CASSPPPGAREQFF.

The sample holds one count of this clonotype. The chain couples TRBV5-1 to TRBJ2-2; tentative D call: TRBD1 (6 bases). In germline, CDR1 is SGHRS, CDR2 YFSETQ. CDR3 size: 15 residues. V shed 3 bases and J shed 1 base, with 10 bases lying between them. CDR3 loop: CASSSQGQNTGELFF. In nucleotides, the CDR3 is TGCGCCAGCAGCTCCCAGGGACAGAACACCGGGGAGCTGTTTTTT.